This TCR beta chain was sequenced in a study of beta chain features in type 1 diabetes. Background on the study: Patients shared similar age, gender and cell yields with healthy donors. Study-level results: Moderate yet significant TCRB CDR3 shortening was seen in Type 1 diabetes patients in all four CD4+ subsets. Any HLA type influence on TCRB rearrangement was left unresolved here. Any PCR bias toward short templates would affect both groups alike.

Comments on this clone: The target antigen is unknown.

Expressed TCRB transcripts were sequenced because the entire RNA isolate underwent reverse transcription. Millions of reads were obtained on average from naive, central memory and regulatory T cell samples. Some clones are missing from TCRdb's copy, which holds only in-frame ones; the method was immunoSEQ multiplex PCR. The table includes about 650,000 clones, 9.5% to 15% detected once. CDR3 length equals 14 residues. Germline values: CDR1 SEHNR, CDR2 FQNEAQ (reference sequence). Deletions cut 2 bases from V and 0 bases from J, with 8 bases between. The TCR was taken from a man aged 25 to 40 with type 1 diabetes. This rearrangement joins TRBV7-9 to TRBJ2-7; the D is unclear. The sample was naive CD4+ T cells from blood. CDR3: CASSLFQASYEQYF. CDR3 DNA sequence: TGTGCCAGCAGCTTATTCCAGGCCTCCTACGAGCAGTACTTC.